Here is one TCR beta chain with its context. Germline assignment: CDR1 SGDLS and CDR2 YYNGEE. CDR3 length equals 14 residues. The V end lost 4 bases, the J end lost 1 base, and 9 bases lay between the germline ends. The sample is drawn from a study of blood T cell repertoires in COVID-19. On the study more broadly: Acute and convalescent COVID-19 samples came from the United States, Italy and Spain. Sample material is recorded as cDNA or gDNA derived from T cells, B-cell-depleted T cells, or PBMCs.

The data were produced by immunoSEQ multiplex PCR, yet TCRdb's version contains in-frame clones alone and is incomplete. The data contain 120,000 to 150,000 clones, over 70% of them singletons. Sequenced material: peripheral blood. The chain uses TRBV9 and TRBJ1-3, with D uncertain. This TCR derives from a man aged 50-59 years who had recovered from COVID-19. Here the CDR3 DNA reads TGTGCCAGCAGCCCCCGCGGATCTGGAAACACCATATATTTT. Its protein is CASSPRGSGNTIYF.